The 4 T cell receptor beta chains listed next were all sequenced from one sample in a study of blood T cells in healthy people across ages. Using a J-beta primer mix together with a sample-barcoded 5' primer, a second PCR was run for roughly 7 to 12 cycles. TCRdb ran MiXCR on the 5' RACE reads and lists one entry per CDR3 protein. The table records 650,000 to 900,000 distinct CDR3 sequences, 62% of them present only once. Material for sequencing was blood. The receptors were gathered from a man aged 25 to 40 in good health.

The V and J genes are TRBV10-3 and TRBJ1-6; D might be TRBD1 (6 bases). The germline V gene encodes CDR1 ENHRY and CDR2 SYGVKD. Deletions cut 3 bases from V and 6 bases from J, with 15 bases between. This CDR3 comprises 16 residues. CDR3: CAISDGRTDCNSPLHF. CDR3 nucleotide sequence: TGTGCCATCAGTGATGGCAGGACAGACTGTAATTCACCCCTCCACTTT.

This chain connects TRBV7-2 to TRBJ2-1; no firm D call. V dropped 1 base and J dropped 8 bases, with 9 bases sitting between them. Germline assignment: CDR1 SGHTA and CDR2 FQGNSA. The CDR3 runs 13 residues. CDR3 residues: CASSLGRYDEQFF. The DNA of the CDR3 is TGTGCCAGCAGCTTAGGCAGATACGATGAGCAGTTCTTC.

This clonotype turned up a few times. The chain recombines TRBV11-2 with TRBJ2-1; 14 positions match TRBD2. The CDR3 runs 15 residues. Trimming took 5 bases from V and 6 from J; bases not matched to a gene: 3. Germline V lookup: CDR1 SGHAT, CDR2 FQNNGV. The chain's CDR3 is CASSKGTSGGNEQFF. The CDR3 DNA reads TGTGCCAGCAGCAAAGGGACTAGCGGGGGCAATGAGCAGTTCTTC.

This clonotype was found many times. The chain couples TRBV6-5 to TRBJ2-3; D is ambiguous. CDR3 length: 15 residues. In germline, CDR1 is MNHEY, CDR2 SVGAGI. With 2 bases removed from V and 2 bases from J, the gap between germline ends came to 11 bases. CDR3 sequence: CASSYRPSSTDTQYF. The CDR3 bases are TGTGCCAGCAGTTACCGACCCAGCTCCACAGATACGCAGTATTTT.